These 20 T cell receptor beta chains were all obtained from the same sample, sequenced in a study of siplizumab effects on memory and regulatory T cells. This table comes from immunoSEQ multiplex PCR, and its TCRdb copy is limited to in-frame clones, with some not included. This sample has about 100,000 clones, with around 92% found just once. The material sequenced was CD4+ T cells sorted from blood. These receptors were collected from a human donor in good health. Some clones in this sample may be carry-over from other donors' samples.

This clone has just one count. The chain employs TRBV6-5 and TRBJ2-1; D unclear. Looked up from germline, CDR1 is MNHEY and CDR2 is SVGAGI. Trimming stripped 0 bases from V and 10 bases from J, with 13 bases between. The CDR3 covers 14 residues. The CDR3, as DNA: TGTGCCAGCAGTTACTCGATATTGGCTTTCGAGCAGTTCTTC. Translated: CASSYSILAFEQFF.

This chain connects TRBV4-1 to TRBJ2-1; possibly TRBD2 for D (5 bases). The CDR3 loop spans 17 amino acids. V lost 4 bases and J lost 5, with 21 bases in between. Germline V gene data show CDR1 as MGHRA and CDR2 as YSYEKL. CDR3 residues: CASSPDPSGSPNNEQFF. The CDR3 DNA is TGCGCCAGCAGCCCCGACCCCAGCGGAAGTCCCAACAATGAGCAGTTCTTC.

This chain joins TRBV9 and TRBJ2-2; tentative D call: TRBD2 (5 bases). The CDR3 consists of 18 residues. Germline lookup yields CDR1 SGDLS and CDR2 YYNGEE. Between the trimmed V and J ends, which lost 3 bases and 3 bases, there was a span of 21 bases. CDR3 loop: CASSGTPQNRRDTGELFF. Written as DNA, the CDR3 is TGTGCCAGCAGCGGGACTCCCCAGAATCGTCGAGACACCGGGGAGCTGTTTTTT.

The CDR3 loop reads CASSWGDSNNEQFF. In nucleotides, the CDR3 is TGTGCCAGCAGCTGGGGGGACAGTAACAATGAGCAGTTCTTC. The rearrangement links TRBV7-2 to TRBJ2-1, with a possible D match to TRBD1 (7 bases). The V end lost 4 bases, the J end lost 5 bases, and 12 bases lay between the germline ends. This CDR3 is built from 14 residues. From germline, CDR1 is SGHTA and CDR2 FQGNSA.

This clone was picked up one time. This chain uses TRBV5-8 with TRBJ1-1; a possible D gene is TRBD1 (5 bases). The CDR3 has 16 residues. The V end lost 0 bases, the J end lost 3 bases, and 15 bases lay between the germline ends. Per the germline V gene, CDR1 is SGHTS and CDR2 is YDEGEE. CDR3 region: CASSLVFLGDYTEAFF. The CDR3 DNA is TGTGCCAGCAGCTTGGTATTCTTGGGGGATTACACTGAAGCTTTCTTT.

The gene calls are TRBV19 and TRBJ1-4; D not resolved. V was pared by 7 bases and J by 4 bases, with 13 bases between. CDR1 and CDR2 from the germline V gene are LNHDA and SQIVND (reference sequence). This CDR3 has 14 residues. The CDR3 reads CASTEQISNEKLFF. The CDR3 DNA follows: TGTGCCAGTACCGAACAGATCAGTAATGAAAAACTGTTTTTT.

The chain links TRBV7-3 to TRBJ2-2; D might be TRBD2 (5 bases). Germline-derived CDR1 and CDR2 are SGHTA and FQGTGA. This CDR3 contains 14 residues. Trimming pared 5 bases from V and 4 bases from J, leaving 11 bases between. The CDR3 nucleotides are TGTGCCAGCAGCCGGTATGGGAGCACCGGGGAGCTGTTTTTT. Encoded protein: CASSRYGSTGELFF.

The rearrangement joins TRBV5-6 to TRBJ1-1; 7 nucleotides align to TRBD1. CDR1 SGHDT and CDR2 YYEEEE come from the germline V gene. There are 16 residues in the CDR3. V lost 2 bases and J lost 1; bases outside the gene matches: 8. In nucleotides, the CDR3 is TGTGCCAGCAGCTTAGGTACAGGGGCTACGAACACTGAAGCTTTCTTT. Residues: CASSLGTGATNTEAFF.

The V call is TRBV6-5, the J call TRBJ2-3; 7 nucleotides agree with TRBD2. Germline V lookup: CDR1 MNHEY, CDR2 SVGAGI. The V segment lost 6 bases and the J segment 1 base; nucleotides outside the gene matches: 7. CDR3 length: 15 residues. This CDR3 reads CASRPSGTRTDTQYF. CDR3 DNA: TGTGCCAGCAGGCCAAGCGGGACCCGCACAGATACGCAGTATTTT.

The chain couples TRBV25-1 to TRBJ2-2, with 8 bases aligning to TRBD1. Germline V gives CDR1 MGHDK, CDR2 SYGVNS. There are 13 residues in the CDR3. The trim removed 8 bases at V and 4 bases at J, leaving 3 bases unmatched. CDR3 region: CASGTGGTGELFF. CDR3 in DNA: TGTGCCAGCGGTACAGGGGGCACCGGGGAGCTGTTTTTT.

This chain joins TRBV5-1 and TRBJ2-7; TRBD2 agrees at 11 bases. J gave up 0 bases and V 8 bases, and 13 bases lay outside the gene matches. The CDR3 is made up of 17 amino acids. The V gene's germline CDR1 is SGHRS and CDR2 YFSETQ. This chain's CDR3 is CASTTGLAALGSYEQYF. The CDR3 DNA sequence: TGCGCCAGTACGACGGGACTAGCGGCTCTCGGCTCCTACGAGCAGTACTTC.

The rearrangement links TRBV18 to TRBJ1-5, with D unresolved. CDR3 length: 14 amino acids. Germline V gives CDR1 KGHSH, CDR2 LQKENI. The germline V and J ends were trimmed by 0 bases and 3 bases, with 6 bases remaining between them. CDR3 nucleotides: TGTGCCAGCTCACCACCTGGGAACAATCAGCCCCAGCATTTT. It yields the protein CASSPPGNNQPQHF.

The chain couples TRBV10-3 to TRBJ2-1; 12 nucleotides match TRBD2. The J segment lost 5 bases and the V segment lost 6 bases, leaving 2 bases of the junction unmatched. Germline CDR1 reads ENHRY; CDR2 reads SYGVKD. The CDR3 has 14 residues. As DNA, the CDR3 is TGTGCCATCAGGAGACTAGCGGGAGACAATGAGCAGTTCTTC. It codes for CAIRRLAGDNEQFF.

The V and J genes are TRBV5-3 and TRBJ1-4; D is undetermined. TRBV5-3 counts as an open reading frame of uncertain function. Trimming pared 0 bases from V and 6 bases from J, leaving 6 bases between. The CDR3 is made up of 13 amino acids. The CDR3 sequence: CARSLGGDEKLFF. The CDR3 nucleotides are TGTGCCAGAAGCTTGGGAGGTGATGAAAAACTGTTTTTT.

This chain joins TRBV5-1 and TRBJ1-2; unclear D gene. From germline, CDR1 is SGHRS and CDR2 YFSETQ. The ends were cut back, 2 bases at V and 7 bases at J, with 9 bases in the middle. The CDR3 totals 12 residues. The CDR3 DNA is TGCGCCAGCAGCTTAAGGGAGGGTGGCTACACCTTC. Its translation is CASSLREGGYTF.

The chain links TRBV5-1 to TRBJ1-1; D is undetermined. Trimming took off 1 base at V and 3 bases at J, with 10 bases between the two ends. This CDR3 is 14 amino acids long. CDR1 is SGHRS and CDR2 is YFSETQ in the germline V gene. The CDR3 is CASSLFDSDTEAFF. The DNA of the CDR3 is TGCGCCAGCAGCTTGTTCGACTCGGACACTGAAGCTTTCTTT.

The V gene is TRBV6-1, the J gene TRBJ2-7; 9 bases match TRBD2. This CDR3 is 17 amino acids long. Germline CDR1 and CDR2: MNHNS and SASEGT. With V trimmed by 3 bases and J by 0 bases, 9 bases remained unmatched. The CDR3 sequence is CASSESLSGGNSYEQYF. The CDR3 region has the DNA TGTGCCAGCAGTGAGTCCCTTAGCGGGGGCAACTCCTACGAGCAGTACTTC.

This chain links TRBV7-8 with TRBJ1-5; D may be TRBD1 (5 bases). Deletions cut 4 bases from V and 5 bases from J, with 15 bases between. This CDR3 contains 15 residues. Germline-derived CDR1 and CDR2 are SGHVS and FQNEAQ. The CDR3 loop is CASSSRGGGYQPQHF. For the CDR3, the DNA is TGTGCCAGCAGCTCCCGGGGCGGGGGTTATCAGCCCCAGCATTTT.

The rearrangement uses TRBV7-9 and TRBJ1-1; perhaps TRBD1 as D (6 bases). From germline, CDR1 is SEHNR and CDR2 FQNEAQ (reference sequence). V lost 6 bases and J 1 base, leaving 15 bases between the germline ends. This CDR3 has 15 amino acids. CDR3 in DNA: TGTGCCAGCAGTCCTCAAGGACAGAGGAACACTGAAGCTTTCTTT. Residues: CASSPQGQRNTEAFF.

The DNA for the CDR3 is TGTGCCAGTAGTATAGACTCCGCCTATAATGAAAAACTGTTTTTT. This translates into CASSIDSAYNEKLFF. This sequence joins TRBV19 and TRBJ1-4; no definite D call. V dropped 0 bases and J dropped 4 bases, with 9 bases sitting between them. Per germline, CDR1 LNHDA and CDR2 SQIVND (reference sequence). This CDR3 is 15 amino acids long.